This TCR beta chain was sequenced for a study of T cell changes during pregnancy in multiple sclerosis. This clone has more than one count but fewer than ten. Libraries were prepared by immunoSEQ multiplex PCR; TCRdb keeps only in-frame clonotypes and omits some of them. This sample carries some 87,000 clones, nearly 95% of them seen once, and the ten largest clones take approximately 1%. The CDR3 extends over 17 amino acids. The V gene's germline CDR1 is SGHDN and CDR2 FVKESK. The V gene lost 4 bases and the J gene lost 5 bases, with 20 bases spanning the gap. The input for sequencing was peripheral blood, taken in the second trimester of pregnancy. The chain combines TRBV14 with TRBJ2-2, with D possibly matching TRBD2 (5 bases). The TCR comes from a female donor with multiple sclerosis, enrolled in a pregnancy study. The DNA of the CDR3 is TGTGCCAGCAGCCCCGGAGAGGGAAGATTGAGTACCGGGGAGCTGTTTTTT. Translating it yields CASSPGEGRLSTGELFF. Filled out from reference TRBV14 and TRBJ2-2, the complete variable domain reads EAGVTQFPSHSVIEKGQTVTLRCDPISGHDNLYWYRRVMGKEIKFLLHFVKESKQDESGMPNNRFLAERTGGTYSTLKVQPAELEDSGVYFCASSPGEGRLSTGELFFGEGSRLTVL.